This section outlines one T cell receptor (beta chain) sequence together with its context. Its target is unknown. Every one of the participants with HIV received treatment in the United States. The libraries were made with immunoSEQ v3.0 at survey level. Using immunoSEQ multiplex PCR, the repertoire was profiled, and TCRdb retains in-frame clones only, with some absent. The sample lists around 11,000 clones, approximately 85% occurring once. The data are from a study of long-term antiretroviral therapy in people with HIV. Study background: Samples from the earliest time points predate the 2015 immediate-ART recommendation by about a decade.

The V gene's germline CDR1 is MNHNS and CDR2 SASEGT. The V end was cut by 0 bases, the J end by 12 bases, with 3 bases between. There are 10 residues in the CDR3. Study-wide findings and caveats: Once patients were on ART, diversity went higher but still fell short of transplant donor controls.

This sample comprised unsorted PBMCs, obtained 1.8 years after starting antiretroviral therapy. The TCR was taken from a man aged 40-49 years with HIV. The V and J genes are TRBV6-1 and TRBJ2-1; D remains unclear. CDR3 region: CASSEARQFF. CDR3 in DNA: TGTGCCAGCAGTGAAGCTAGGCAGTTCTTC.